Sequencing of this TCR beta chain was carried out in a study of beta chain features in type 1 diabetes. Study details: Age, gender and cell yields were similar between patients and healthy donors. Broader study findings: Patients showed naive, central memory and Treg TCRB repertoires that appeared more similar than those of healthy donors. The VDJ junctions of type 1 diabetes patients carried fewer insertions and more deletions. It was possible that PCR favored shorter templates, equally so in patients and controls. Type 1 diabetes patients had moderately but significantly shorter TCRB CDR3s in all four CD4+ subsets.

A remark on this clone: Antigen unknown.

Expressed TCRB transcripts were sequenced because the entire RNA isolate underwent reverse transcription. Clones were sequenced by immunoSEQ multiplex PCR, and TCRdb holds only the in-frame ones, with some missing. The data hold a few hundred thousand clones, with 8% to 10% observed a single time. The CDR3 is made up of 13 amino acids. With 9 bases removed from V and 1 base from J, the gap between germline ends came to 13 bases. The germline gives CDR1 SGHRS, CDR2 YFSETQ. This TCR came from a man under 40 with type 1 diabetes. Sequences were obtained from central memory CD4+ T cells from blood. The chain carries TRBV5-1 and TRBJ1-1, with a tentative D call TRBD1 (5 bases). CDR3 coding DNA: TGCGCCACCCGGGGGGATCCGAACACTGAAGCTTTCTTT. Its translation: CATRGDPNTEAFF.